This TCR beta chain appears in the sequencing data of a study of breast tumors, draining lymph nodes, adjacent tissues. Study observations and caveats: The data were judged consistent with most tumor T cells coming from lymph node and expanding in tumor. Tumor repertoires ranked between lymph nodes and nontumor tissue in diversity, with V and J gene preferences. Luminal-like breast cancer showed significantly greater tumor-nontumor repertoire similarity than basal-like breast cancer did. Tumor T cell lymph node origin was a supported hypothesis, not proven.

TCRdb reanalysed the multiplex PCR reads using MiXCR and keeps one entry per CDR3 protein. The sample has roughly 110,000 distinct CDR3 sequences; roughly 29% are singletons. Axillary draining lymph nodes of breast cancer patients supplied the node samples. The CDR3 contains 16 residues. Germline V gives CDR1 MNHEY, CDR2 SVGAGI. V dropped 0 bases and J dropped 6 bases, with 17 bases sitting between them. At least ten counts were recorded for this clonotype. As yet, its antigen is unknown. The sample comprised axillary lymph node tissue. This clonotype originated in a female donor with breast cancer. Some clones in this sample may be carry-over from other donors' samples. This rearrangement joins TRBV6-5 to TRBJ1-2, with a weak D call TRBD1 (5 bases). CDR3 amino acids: CASSYSTDPQWDGYTF. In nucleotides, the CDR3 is TGTGCCAGCAGTTACTCGACAGACCCTCAGTGGGATGGCTACACCTTC.